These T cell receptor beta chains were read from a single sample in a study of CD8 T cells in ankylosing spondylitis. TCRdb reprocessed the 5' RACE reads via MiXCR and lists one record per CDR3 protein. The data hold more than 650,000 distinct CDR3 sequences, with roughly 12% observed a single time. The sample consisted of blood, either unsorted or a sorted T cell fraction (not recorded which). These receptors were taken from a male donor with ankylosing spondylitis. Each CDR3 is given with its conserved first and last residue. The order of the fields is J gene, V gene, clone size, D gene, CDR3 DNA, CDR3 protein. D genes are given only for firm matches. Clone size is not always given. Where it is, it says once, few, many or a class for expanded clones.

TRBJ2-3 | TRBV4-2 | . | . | TGTGCCAGCAGCCCGTCAGCGGCAGATACGCAGTATTTT | CASSPSAADTQYF
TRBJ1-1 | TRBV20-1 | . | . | TGCAGTGCTAGGGATCGGATTCGGGCTTTCTTT | CSARDRIRAFF
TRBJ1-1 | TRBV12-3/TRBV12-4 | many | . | TGTGCCATCCGGGGGGAATATATGAACACTGAAGCTTTCTTT | CAIRGEYMNTEAFF
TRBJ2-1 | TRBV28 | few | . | TGTGCCAGCAGTTACGTTTCCGATGAGCAGTTCTTC | CASSYVSDEQFF
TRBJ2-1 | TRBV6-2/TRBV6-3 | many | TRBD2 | TGTGCCAGCGCTAGCGGAGAATACAATGAGCAGTTCTTC | CASASGEYNEQFF
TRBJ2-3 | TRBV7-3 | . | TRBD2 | TGTGCCAGCAGCTTAACGGGGCTAAGCGGGGGCTCCACAGATACGCAGTATTTT | CASSLTGLSGGSTDTQYF
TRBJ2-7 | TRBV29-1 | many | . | TGCAGCGTTGTGGGTTTACGGGGCTACGAGCAGTACTTC | CSVVGLRGYEQYF
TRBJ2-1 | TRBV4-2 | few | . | TGTGCCAGCAGCCAAGTCCCAGGTGAGCAGTTCTTC | CASSQVPGEQFF
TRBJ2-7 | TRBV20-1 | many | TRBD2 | TGCAGTGCTAGAGATCAGGGTAGCGGGGCCTACGAGCAGTACTTC | CSARDQGSGAYEQYF
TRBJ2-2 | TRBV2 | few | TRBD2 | TGTGCCAGCAGCGGCGGGACTAGCCGGGAGCTGTTTTTT | CASSGGTSRELFF
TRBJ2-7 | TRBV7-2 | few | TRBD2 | TGTGCCAGCAGCGAAGGACTAGCGGGAGAGGGCGAGCAGTACTTC | CASSEGLAGEGEQYF
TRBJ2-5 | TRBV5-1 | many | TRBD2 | TGCGCCAGCAGCTTGGAACTAGCGGAAGAGACCCAGTACTTC | CASSLELAEETQYF
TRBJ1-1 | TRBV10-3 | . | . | TGTGCCATCAGAGGGGAGAACACTGAAGCTTTCTTT | CAIRGENTEAFF
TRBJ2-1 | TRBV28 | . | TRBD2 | TGTGCCAGCAGTCCCCCGGGCGGGAGGGCCAGGATGAATGAGCAGTTCTTC | CASSPPGGRARMNEQFF
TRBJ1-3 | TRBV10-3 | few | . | TGTGCCATCAGGACGCAGTTCTCTGGAAACACCATATATTTT | CAIRTQFSGNTIYF
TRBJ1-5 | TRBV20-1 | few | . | TGCAGTGCTAGTGGGGGGACTAGCAATCAGCCCCAGCATTTT | CSASGGTSNQPQHF
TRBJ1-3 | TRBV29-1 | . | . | TGCAGTGGGTCCCCGAGCTCTGGAAACACCATATATTTT | CSGSPSSGNTIYF
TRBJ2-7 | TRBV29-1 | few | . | TGCAGCGTCCTTGACAGGAGCTCCTACGAGCAGTACTTC | CSVLDRSSYEQYF
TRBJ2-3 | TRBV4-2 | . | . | TGTGCCAGCAGAGACAGGACGCCCTCAAGCGGGGCGCAGTATTTT | CASRDRTPSSGAQYF
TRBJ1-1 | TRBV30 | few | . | TGTGCCTGGAGTAGGGGGGCCATCGGGAACACTGAAGCTTTCTTT | CAWSRGAIGNTEAFF
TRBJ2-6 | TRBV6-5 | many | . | TGTGCCAGCAGTTACTCGGATTTCCGGAGCTCTGGGGCCAACGTCCTGACTTTC | CASSYSDFRSSGANVLTF
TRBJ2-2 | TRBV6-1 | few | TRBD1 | TGTGCCAGCAACCAGGGGGCCGGTACCGGGGAGCTGTTTTTT | CASNQGAGTGELFF
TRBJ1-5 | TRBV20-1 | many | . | TGCAGTGCTACTTATAGCAATCAGCCCCAGCATTTT | CSATYSNQPQHF
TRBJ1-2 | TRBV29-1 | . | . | TGCAGCGTTGCGACGGTGAACTATGGCTACACCTTC | CSVATVNYGYTF
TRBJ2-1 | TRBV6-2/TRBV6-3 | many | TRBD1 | TGTGCCAGCAGTAGACCGGGACAGGGATTGAATGAGCAGTTCTTC | CASSRPGQGLNEQFF
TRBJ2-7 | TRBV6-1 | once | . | TGTGCCAGCAGTCCGAGAGGAATGGCAGGGGACGAGCAGTACTTC | CASSPRGMAGDEQYF
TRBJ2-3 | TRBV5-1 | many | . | TGCGCCAGCAGCTGGGGGACCTTACCCACAGATACGCAGTATTTT | CASSWGTLPTDTQYF
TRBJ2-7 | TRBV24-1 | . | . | TGTGCCACCAGTCTCGGGGGGCCAACCTACGAGCAGTACTTC | CATSLGGPTYEQYF
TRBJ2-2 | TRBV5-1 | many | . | TGCGCCAGCAGCTCCGACACCGGGGAGCTGTTTTTT | CASSSDTGELFF
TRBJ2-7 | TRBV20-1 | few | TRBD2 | TGCAGTGCTAGAAACCTAAGAACGGGAGGGACCTACGAGCAGTACTTC | CSARNLRTGGTYEQYF
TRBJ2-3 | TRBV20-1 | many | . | TGCAGTGCTATGGGGCATCCGGGACCCACAGATACGCAGTATTTT | CSAMGHPGPTDTQYF
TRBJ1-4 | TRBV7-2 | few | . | TGTGCCAGCAGCTTGTCGATGACAACTAATGAAAAACTGTTTTTT | CASSLSMTTNEKLFF
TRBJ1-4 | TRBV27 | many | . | TGTGCCAGCAGCCCCCAGGGGTATGGTGAAAAACTGTTTTTT | CASSPQGYGEKLFF
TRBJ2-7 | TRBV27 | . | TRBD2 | TGTGCCAGCAGGGGACTAGCGGGAGGGATTGTGGGCGAGCAGTACTTC | CASRGLAGGIVGEQYF
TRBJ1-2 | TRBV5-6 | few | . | TGTGCCAGCAGTACAGGGTGGATAGGCTACACCTTC | CASSTGWIGYTF
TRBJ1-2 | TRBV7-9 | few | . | TGTGCCAGCAGCTCTACCTCGGGGCGTTATGGTGGCTACACCTTC | CASSSTSGRYGGYTF
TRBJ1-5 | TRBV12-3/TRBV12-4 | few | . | TGTGCCAGCAGTTTAGCTTACGGGTCCGAACAGCCCCAGCATTTT | CASSLAYGSEQPQHF
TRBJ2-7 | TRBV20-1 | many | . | TGCAGTGCGAGAACCGGAAACTACGAGCAGTACTTC | CSARTGNYEQYF
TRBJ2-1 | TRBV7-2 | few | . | TGTGCCAGCAGCTCCGCCGCGGCCCTACTAGCATACAATGAGCAGTTCTTC | CASSSAAALLAYNEQFF
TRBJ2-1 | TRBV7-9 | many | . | TGTGCCAGCCCTACCGGAGGTTCCTACAATGAGCAGTTCTTC | CASPTGGSYNEQFF
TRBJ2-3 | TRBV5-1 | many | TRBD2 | TGCGCCAGCAGAAGACTAGCGGGGATTGGTGGATCAGATACGCAGTATTTT | CASRRLAGIGGSDTQYF
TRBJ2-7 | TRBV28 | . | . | TGTGCCAGCAGTTCCCTAAGGTGGGGAAGCTCCTACGAGCAGTACTTC | CASSSLRWGSSYEQYF
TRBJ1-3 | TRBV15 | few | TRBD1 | TGTGCCACCAGCAGAGAAGGGACAGGGGAAGACACCATATATTTT | CATSREGTGEDTIYF
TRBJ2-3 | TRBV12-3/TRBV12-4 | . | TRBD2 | TGTGCCGGGGGAAGCGGGAGTAGGGATACGCAGTATTTT | CAGGSGSRDTQYF